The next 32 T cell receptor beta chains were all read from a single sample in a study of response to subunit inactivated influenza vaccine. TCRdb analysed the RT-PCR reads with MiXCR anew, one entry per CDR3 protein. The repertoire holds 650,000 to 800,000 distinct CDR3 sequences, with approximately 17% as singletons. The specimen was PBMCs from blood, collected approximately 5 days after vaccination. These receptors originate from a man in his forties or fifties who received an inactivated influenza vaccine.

The DNA of the CDR3 is TGTGCCAGCAGCCCGTCGTTAGAGGGGTTTGGTGAAAAACTGTTTTTT. Its protein product is CASSPSLEGFGEKLFF. The V gene is TRBV9, the J gene TRBJ1-4; maybe TRBD1 (5 bases). CDR3 length equals 16 residues. The germline V gene has CDR1 SGDLS and CDR2 YYNGEE. With 4 bases removed from V and 7 bases from J, the gap between germline ends came to 20 bases.

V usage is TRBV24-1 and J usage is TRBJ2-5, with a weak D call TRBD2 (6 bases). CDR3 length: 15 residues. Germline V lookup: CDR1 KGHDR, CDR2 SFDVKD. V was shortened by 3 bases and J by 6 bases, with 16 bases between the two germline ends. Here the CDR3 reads CATSDIRERGKTQYF. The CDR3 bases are TGTGCCACCAGTGATATACGGGAGAGGGGAAAGACCCAGTACTTC.

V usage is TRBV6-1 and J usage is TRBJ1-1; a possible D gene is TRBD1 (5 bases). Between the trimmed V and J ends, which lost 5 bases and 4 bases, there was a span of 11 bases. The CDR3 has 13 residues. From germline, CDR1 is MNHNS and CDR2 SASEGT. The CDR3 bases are TGTGCCAGCAGTCCCCGGGACGGCACTGAAGCTTTCTTT. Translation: CASSPRDGTEAFF.

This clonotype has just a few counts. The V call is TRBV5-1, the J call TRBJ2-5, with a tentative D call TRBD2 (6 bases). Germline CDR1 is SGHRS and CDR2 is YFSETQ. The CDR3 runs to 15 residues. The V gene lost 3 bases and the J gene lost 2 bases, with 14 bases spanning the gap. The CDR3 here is CASSWRAPIQETQYF. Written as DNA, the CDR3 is TGCGCCAGCAGCTGGAGGGCTCCGATACAAGAGACCCAGTACTTC.

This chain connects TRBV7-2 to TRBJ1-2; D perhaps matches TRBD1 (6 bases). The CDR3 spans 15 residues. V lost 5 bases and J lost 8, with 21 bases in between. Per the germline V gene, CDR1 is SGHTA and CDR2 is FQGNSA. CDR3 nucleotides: TGTGCCAGCAGCCCCCAAGGGGGGCTGATGGGGGGCTACACCTTC. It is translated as CASSPQGGLMGGYTF.

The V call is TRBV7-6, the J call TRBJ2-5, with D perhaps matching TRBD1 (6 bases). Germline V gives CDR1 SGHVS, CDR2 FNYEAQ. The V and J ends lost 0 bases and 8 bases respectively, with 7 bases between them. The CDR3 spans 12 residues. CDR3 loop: CASSLAGATQYF. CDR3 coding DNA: TGTGCCAGCAGCTTAGCGGGGGCAACCCAGTACTTC.

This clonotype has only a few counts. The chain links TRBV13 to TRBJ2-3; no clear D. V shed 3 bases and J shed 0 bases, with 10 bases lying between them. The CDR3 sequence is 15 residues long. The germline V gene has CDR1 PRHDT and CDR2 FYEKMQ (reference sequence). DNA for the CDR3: TGTGCCAGCAGCTTGAACGGAGCCAGCACAGATACGCAGTATTTT. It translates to CASSLNGASTDTQYF.

The chain's CDR3 is CASSMRHTGTGSEKLFF. The DNA of the CDR3 is TGTGCCAGCAGCATGAGGCACACCGGGACAGGGAGTGAAAAACTGTTTTTT. This rearrangement joins TRBV7-6 to TRBJ1-4; 9 nucleotides line up with TRBD1. Germline lookup yields CDR1 SGHVS and CDR2 FNYEAQ. V trimming: 5 bases; J trimming: 7 bases; junction bases outside the gene matches: 14. The length of the CDR3 is 17 residues.

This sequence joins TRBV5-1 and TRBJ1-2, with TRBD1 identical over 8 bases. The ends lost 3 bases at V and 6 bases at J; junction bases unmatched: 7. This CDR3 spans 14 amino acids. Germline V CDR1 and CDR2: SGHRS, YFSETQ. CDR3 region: CASSSGTGRHGYTF. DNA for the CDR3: TGCGCCAGCAGCTCGGGGACAGGTCGCCATGGCTACACCTTC.

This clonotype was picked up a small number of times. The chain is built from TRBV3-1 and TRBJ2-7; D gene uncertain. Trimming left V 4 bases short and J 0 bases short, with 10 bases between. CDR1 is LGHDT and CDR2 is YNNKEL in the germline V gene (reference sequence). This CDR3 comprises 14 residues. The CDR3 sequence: CASSPLRDSYEQYF. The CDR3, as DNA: TGTGCCAGCAGCCCCCTTAGAGACTCCTACGAGCAGTACTTC.

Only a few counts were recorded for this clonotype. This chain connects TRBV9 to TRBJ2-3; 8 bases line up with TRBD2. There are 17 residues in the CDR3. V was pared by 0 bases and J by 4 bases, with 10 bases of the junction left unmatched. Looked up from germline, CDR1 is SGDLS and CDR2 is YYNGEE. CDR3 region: CASSVGWSGGAADTQYF. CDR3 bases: TGTGCCAGCAGCGTAGGATGGTCGGGGGGGGCGGCAGATACGCAGTATTTT.

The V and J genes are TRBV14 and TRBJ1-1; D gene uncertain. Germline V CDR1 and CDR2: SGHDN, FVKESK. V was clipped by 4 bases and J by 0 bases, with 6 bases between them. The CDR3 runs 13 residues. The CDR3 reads CASSRHLNTEAFF. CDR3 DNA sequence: TGTGCCAGCAGCCGACACCTGAACACTGAAGCTTTCTTT. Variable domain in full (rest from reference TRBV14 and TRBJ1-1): EAGVTQFPSHSVIEKGQTVTLRCDPISGHDNLYWYRRVMGKEIKFLLHFVKESKQDESGMPNNRFLAERTGGTYSTLKVQPAELEDSGVYFCASSRHLNTEAFFGQGTRLTVV.

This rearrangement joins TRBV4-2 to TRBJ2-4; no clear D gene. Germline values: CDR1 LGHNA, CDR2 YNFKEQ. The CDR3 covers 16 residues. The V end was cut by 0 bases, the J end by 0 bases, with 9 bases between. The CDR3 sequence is CASSQEWTVAKNIQYF. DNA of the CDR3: TGTGCCAGCAGCCAAGAATGGACGGTAGCCAAAAACATTCAGTACTTC.

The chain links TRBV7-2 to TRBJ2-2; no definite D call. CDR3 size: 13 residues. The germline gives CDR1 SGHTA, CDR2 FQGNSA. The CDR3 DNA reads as TGTGCGTCAGCAGAGGTTTACACCGGGGAGCTGTTTTTT. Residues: CASAEVYTGELFF. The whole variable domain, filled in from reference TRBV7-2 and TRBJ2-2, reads GAGVSQSPSNKVTEKGKDVELRCDPISGHTALYWYRQSLGQGLEFLIYFQGNSAPDKSGLPSDRFSAERTGGSVSTLTIQRTQQEDSAVYLCASAEVYTGELFFGEGSRLTVL.

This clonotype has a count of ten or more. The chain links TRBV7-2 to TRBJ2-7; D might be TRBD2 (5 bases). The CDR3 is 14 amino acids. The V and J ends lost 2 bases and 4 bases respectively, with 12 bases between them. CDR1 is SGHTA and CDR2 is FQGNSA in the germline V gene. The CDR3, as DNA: TGTGCCAGCAGCTTACCAGCGGACGGATACGAGCAGTACTTC. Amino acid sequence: CASSLPADGYEQYF.

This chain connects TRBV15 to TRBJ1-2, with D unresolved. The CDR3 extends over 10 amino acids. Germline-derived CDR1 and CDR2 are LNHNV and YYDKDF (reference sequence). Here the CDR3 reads CAPKGGGYTF. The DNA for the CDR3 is TGTGCGCCCAAGGGCGGTGGCTACACCTTC.

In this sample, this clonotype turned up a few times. CDR3 coding DNA: TGCAGTGCCACTTCACGGGGGGGCGGGGCCACAGATACGCAGTATTTT. Protein: CSATSRGGGATDTQYF. This chain uses TRBV29-1 with TRBJ2-3; 8 bases fit TRBD2. Per the germline V gene, CDR1 is SQVTM and CDR2 is ANQGSEA. This CDR3 comprises 16 residues.

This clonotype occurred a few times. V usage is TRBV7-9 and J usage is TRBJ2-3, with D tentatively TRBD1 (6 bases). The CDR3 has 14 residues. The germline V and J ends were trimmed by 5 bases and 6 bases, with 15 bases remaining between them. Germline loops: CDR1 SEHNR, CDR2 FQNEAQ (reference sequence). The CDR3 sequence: CASSLRTVADTQYF. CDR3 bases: TGTGCCAGCAGCCTGAGGACAGTCGCCGATACGCAGTATTTT.

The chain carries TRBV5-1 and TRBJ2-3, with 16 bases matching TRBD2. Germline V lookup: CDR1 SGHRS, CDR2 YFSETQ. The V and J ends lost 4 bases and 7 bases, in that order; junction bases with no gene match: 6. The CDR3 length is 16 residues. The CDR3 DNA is TGCGCCAGCAGCCCCGGGACTAGCGGGGGGGCCAATACGCAGTATTTT. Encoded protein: CASSPGTSGGANTQYF.

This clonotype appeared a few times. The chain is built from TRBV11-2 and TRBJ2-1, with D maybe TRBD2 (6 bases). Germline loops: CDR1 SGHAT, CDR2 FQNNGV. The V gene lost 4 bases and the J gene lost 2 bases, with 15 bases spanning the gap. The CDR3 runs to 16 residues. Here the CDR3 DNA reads TGTGCCAGCAGCTCAATGCGGGGAGAGACCTACAATGAGCAGTTCTTC. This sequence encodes CASSSMRGETYNEQFF.

The chain's CDR3 is CSVEGVSYGYTF. As DNA, the CDR3 is TGCAGCGTTGAGGGGGTATCCTATGGCTACACCTTC. The gene calls are TRBV29-1 and TRBJ1-2, with D perhaps TRBD1 (5 bases). The CDR3 is 12 amino acids. The V end was cut by 3 bases, the J end by 4 bases, with 9 bases between. Germline CDR1 is SQVTM and CDR2 is ANQGSEA.

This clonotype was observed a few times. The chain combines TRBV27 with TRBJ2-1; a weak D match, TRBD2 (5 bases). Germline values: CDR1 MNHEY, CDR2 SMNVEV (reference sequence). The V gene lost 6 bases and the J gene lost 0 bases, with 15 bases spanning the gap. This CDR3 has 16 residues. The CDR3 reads CASRILGGSSYNEQFF. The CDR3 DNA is TGTGCCAGCAGAATACTAGGCGGAAGCTCCTACAATGAGCAGTTCTTC.

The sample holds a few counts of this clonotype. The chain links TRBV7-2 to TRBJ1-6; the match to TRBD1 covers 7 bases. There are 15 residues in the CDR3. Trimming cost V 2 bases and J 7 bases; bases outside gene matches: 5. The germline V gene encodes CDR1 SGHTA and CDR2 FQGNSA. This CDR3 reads CASSLRSGGNSPLHF. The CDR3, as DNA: TGTGCCAGCAGCTTAAGGTCAGGGGGGAATTCACCCCTCCACTTT.

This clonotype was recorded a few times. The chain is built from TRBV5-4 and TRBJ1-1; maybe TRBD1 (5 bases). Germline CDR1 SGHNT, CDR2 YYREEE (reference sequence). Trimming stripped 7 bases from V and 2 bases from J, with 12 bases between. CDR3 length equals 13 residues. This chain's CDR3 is CASAQTVNTEAFF. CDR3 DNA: TGTGCCAGCGCCCAGACAGTAAACACTGAAGCTTTCTTT.

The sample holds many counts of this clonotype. CDR3 protein: CSVGFSGNTIYF. For the CDR3, the DNA is TGCAGCGTGGGATTTTCTGGAAACACCATATATTTT. The chain has TRBV29-1 and TRBJ1-3; D remains unclear. V was trimmed by 6 bases and J by 1 base, leaving 7 bases between them. The germline V gene has CDR1 SQVTM and CDR2 ANQGSEA. There are 12 residues in the CDR3. Full variable domain (remainder filled in from reference TRBV29-1 and TRBJ1-3): SAVISQKPSRDICQRGTSLTIQCQVDSQVTMMFWYRQQPGQSLTLIATANQGSEATYESGFVIDKFPISRPNLTFSTLTVSNMSPEDSSIYLCSVGFSGNTIYFGEGSWLTVV.

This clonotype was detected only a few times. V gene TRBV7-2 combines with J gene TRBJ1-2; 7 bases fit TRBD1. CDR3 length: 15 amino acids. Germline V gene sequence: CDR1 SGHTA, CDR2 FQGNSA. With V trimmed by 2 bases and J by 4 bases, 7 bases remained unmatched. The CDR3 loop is CASSLTPGGAYGYTF. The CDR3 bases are TGTGCCAGCAGCTTAACGCCAGGGGGTGCCTATGGCTACACCTTC.

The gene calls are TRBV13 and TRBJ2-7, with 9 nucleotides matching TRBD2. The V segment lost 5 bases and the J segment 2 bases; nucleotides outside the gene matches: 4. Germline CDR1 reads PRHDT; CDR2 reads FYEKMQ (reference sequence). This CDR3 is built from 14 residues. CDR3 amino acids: CASSDRTSAYEQYF. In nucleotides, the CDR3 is TGTGCCAGCAGCGACCGGACTAGCGCCTACGAGCAGTACTTC.

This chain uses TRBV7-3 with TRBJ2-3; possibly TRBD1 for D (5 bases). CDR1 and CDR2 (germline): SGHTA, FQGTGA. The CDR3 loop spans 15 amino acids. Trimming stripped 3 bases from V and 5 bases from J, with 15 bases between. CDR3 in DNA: TGTGCCAGCAGCTTGGGGCCCACAAGAGTAGATACGCAGTATTTT. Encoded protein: CASSLGPTRVDTQYF. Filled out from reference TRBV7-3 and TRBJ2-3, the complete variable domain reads GAGVSQTPSNKVTEKGKYVELRCDPISGHTALYWYRQSLGQGPEFLIYFQGTGAADDSGLPNDRFFAVRPEGSVSTLKIQRTERGDSAVYLCASSLGPTRVDTQYFGPGTRLTVL.

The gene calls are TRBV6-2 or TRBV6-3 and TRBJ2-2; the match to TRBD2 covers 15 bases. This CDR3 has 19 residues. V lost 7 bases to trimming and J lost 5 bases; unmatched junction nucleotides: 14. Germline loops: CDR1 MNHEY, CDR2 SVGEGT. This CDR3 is CASTGTSGRSSSSTGELFF. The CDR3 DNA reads TGTGCCAGCACCGGGACTAGCGGGAGGAGTTCCTCTAGTACCGGGGAGCTGTTTTTT.

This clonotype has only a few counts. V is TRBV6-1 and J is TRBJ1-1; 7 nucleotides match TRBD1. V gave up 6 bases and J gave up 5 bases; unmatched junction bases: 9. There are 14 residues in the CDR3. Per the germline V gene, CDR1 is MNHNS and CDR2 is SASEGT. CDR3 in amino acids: CASRGRGRETEAFF. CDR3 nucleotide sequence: TGTGCCAGCAGGGGGAGGGGGCGTGAAACTGAAGCTTTCTTT.

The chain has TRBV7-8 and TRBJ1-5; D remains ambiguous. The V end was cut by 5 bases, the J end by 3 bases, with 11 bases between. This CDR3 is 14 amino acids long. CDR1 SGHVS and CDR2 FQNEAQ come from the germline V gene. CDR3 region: CASSKGLDNQPQHF. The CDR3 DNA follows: TGTGCCAGCAGCAAAGGCCTGGACAATCAGCCCCAGCATTTT.

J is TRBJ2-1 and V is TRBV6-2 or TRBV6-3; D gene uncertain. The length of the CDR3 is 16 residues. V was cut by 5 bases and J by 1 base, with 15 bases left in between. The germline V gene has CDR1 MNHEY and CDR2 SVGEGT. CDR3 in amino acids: CASSAYSGQSYNEQFF. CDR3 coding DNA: TGTGCCAGCAGTGCCTACTCGGGCCAGTCCTACAATGAGCAGTTCTTC.